This T cell receptor (beta chain) was profiled in a study of OX40 agonist ivuxolimab in advanced cancers. Study in general: Three individuals attained partial responses, comprising one hepatocellular carcinoma case and two cutaneous melanoma cases. Study conclusions and caveats: At 0.1 to 3.0 mg/kg, clonal expansion of CD4+ and CD8+ blood T cells had occurred by week 6. CD4+ T cells averaged fewer expanded clones than CD8+ T cells.

Samples were taken at baseline and on day 1 of cycles 4 and 7. CDR1 MNHEY and CDR2 SVGAGI come from the germline V gene. This CDR3 spans 15 amino acids. The J segment lost 3 bases and the V segment lost 6 bases, leaving 9 bases of the junction unmatched. Of note for this clone: Antigen unknown.

Using immunoSEQ multiplex PCR, the repertoire was profiled, and TCRdb retains in-frame clones only, with some absent. Among some 50,000 clones listed, under 85% were seen once. V usage is TRBV6-5 and J usage is TRBJ2-7, with TRBD2 matching 9 bases. This TCR was recovered from an adult with an advanced solid tumor such as melanoma, head and neck, liver or kidney cancer. The sample here was CD4+ or CD8+ T cells sorted from blood, taken in a trial of the OX40 agonist ivuxolimab. This CDR3 reads CASRLLAGDFYEQYF. CDR3 coding DNA: TGTGCCAGCAGACTACTAGCGGGTGACTTCTACGAGCAGTACTTC.